The rows below give T cell receptor beta chains drawn from one sample of a study of blood T cell repertoires in COVID-19. Measured with immunoSEQ multiplex PCR; TCRdb has only the in-frame clones, and not every one. The sample contains 350,000 to 400,000 clones, 88% of which appear only once. Sequenced material: PBMCs or T cells enriched from blood (not recorded which). The receptors were sampled from a woman aged 30 to 39 with acute COVID-19. Both conserved end residues are part of each CDR3. A D gene is named only where the DNA matches it firmly. Size values are once, few and many counts, or a class for expanded clones, and some rows have none.

clone size	V gene	D gene	J gene	CDR3 protein	CDR3 DNA
NA	TRBV3-1/TRBV3-2	NA	TRBJ1-2	CASSTATGYGYTF	TGTGCCAGCAGCACCGCCACAGGGTATGGCTACACCTTC
NA	TRBV6-4	NA	TRBJ2-5	CASSDSGGPKPKTQYF	TGTGCCAGCAGTGACTCGGGGGGGCCCAAGCCGAAGACCCAGTACTTC
NA	TRBV29-1	NA	TRBJ1-2	CSVAAIYGYTF	TGCAGCGTTGCAGCGATCTATGGCTACACCTTC
NA	TRBV29-1	TRBD2	TRBJ2-1	CSVGRTSGGVVQFF	TGCAGCGTCGGACGGACTAGCGGGGGGGTTGTTCAGTTCTTC
once	TRBV7-7	NA	TRBJ2-2	CASSLLPLTGELFF	TGTGCCAGCAGCTTACTCCCTCTGACCGGGGAGCTGTTTTTT
NA	TRBV6-2/TRBV6-3	TRBD1	TRBJ1-2	CASSYSRTGGDYGYTF	TGTGCCAGCAGTTACTCTCGGACAGGGGGAGACTATGGCTACACCTTC
few	TRBV27	TRBD1	TRBJ1-2	CASSLMGTGKDGYTF	TGTGCCAGCAGTTTAATGGGGACAGGGAAAGATGGCTACACCTTC
once	TRBV5-8	TRBD2	TRBJ2-3	CASSLGTSGTDTQYF	TGTGCCAGCAGTTTGGGGACTAGCGGCACAGATACGCAGTATTTT
NA	TRBV7-6	NA	TRBJ2-1	CASKIGGANEQFF	TGTGCCAGCAAAATCGGTGGGGCCAATGAGCAGTTCTTC
NA	TRBV3-1/TRBV3-2	TRBD1	TRBJ1-2	CASSHRGQGAYGYTF	TGTGCCAGCAGCCACCGGGGACAGGGGGCTTATGGCTACACCTTC
few	TRBV18	NA	TRBJ2-7	CASSIIRSDSGDEQYF	TGTGCCAGCTCAATCATTAGGAGCGATTCAGGGGACGAGCAGTACTTC
NA	TRBV5-1	NA	TRBJ1-1	CASSGGRMNTEAFF	TGCGCCAGCAGCGGAGGACGGATGAACACTGAAGCTTTCTTT
NA	TRBV6-5	TRBD1	TRBJ1-2	CASSYQGTGSYGYTF	TGTGCCAGCAGTTACCAGGGGACAGGGAGCTATGGCTACACCTTC
NA	TRBV5-1	NA	TRBJ2-7	CASSPRGDRLYEQYF	TGCGCCAGCAGCCCCCGGGGGGACAGGCTCTACGAGCAGTACTTC
NA	TRBV5-1	NA	TRBJ1-1	CASSLEGRMNTEAFF	TGCGCCAGCAGCCTTGAAGGGAGAATGAACACTGAAGCTTTCTTT
NA	TRBV19	NA	TRBJ2-1	CASSLEGANEQFF	TGTGCCAGTAGTTTGGAGGGGGCAAATGAGCAGTTCTTC
NA	TRBV3-1/TRBV3-2	TRBD1	TRBJ1-2	CASSQKTGTVYGYTF	TGTGCCAGCAGCCAAAAAACCGGGACAGTCTATGGCTACACCTTC
once	TRBV18	NA	TRBJ1-1	CASSPWRGVNTEAFF	TGTGCCAGCTCACCATGGCGAGGAGTGAACACTGAAGCTTTCTTT
NA	TRBV29-1	NA	TRBJ1-2	CSVEEGYGYTF	TGCAGCGTTGAGGAGGGCTATGGCTACACCTTC
once	TRBV2	TRBD1	TRBJ2-3	CASSDKDRGSDTQYF	TGTGCCAGCAGTGATAAGGACAGGGGGTCAGATACGCAGTATTTT
once	TRBV19	NA	TRBJ2-2	CASSRGQRWRGDTGELFF	TGTGCCAGTAGTAGGGGACAGCGATGGAGGGGAGACACCGGGGAGCTGTTTTTT
NA	TRBV27	NA	TRBJ1-2	CASSTGGVGYTF	TGTGCCAGCAGTACTGGAGGTGTCGGCTACACCTTC
NA	TRBV6-5	TRBD2	TRBJ2-3	CATFSSGVNTDTQYF	TGTGCCACTTTCTCTAGCGGCGTTAACACAGATACGCAGTATTTT
NA	TRBV7-2	NA	TRBJ1-1	CASSLEQGTEAFF	TGTGCCAGCAGCTTAGAGCAGGGGACTGAAGCTTTCTTT
NA	TRBV5-1	NA	TRBJ1-2	CASSPTTGNYGYTF	TGCGCCAGCAGCCCCACGACAGGCAACTATGGCTACACCTTC
NA	TRBV5-6	TRBD1	TRBJ1-5	CASSLSTAGGHSNQPQHF	TGTGCCAGCAGCTTGAGTACGGCAGGGGGACATAGCAATCAGCCCCAGCATTTT
NA	TRBV7-2	NA	TRBJ2-3	CASSLGDRGGTQYF	TGTGCCAGCAGCTTAGGGGACCGGGGAGGCACGCAGTATTTT
few	TRBV27	TRBD2	TRBJ2-5	CASSTSGGGQETQYF	TGTGCCAGCAGTACCAGCGGGGGGGGCCAAGAGACCCAGTACTTC
NA	TRBV6-1	TRBD1	TRBJ2-7	CASSQGGGTGGFEQYF	TGTGCCAGCAGTCAAGGGGGTGGGACAGGGGGCTTCGAGCAGTACTTC
NA	TRBV6-2/TRBV6-3	NA	TRBJ1-5	CASSYGGGIRGNQPQHF	TGTGCCAGCAGTTACGGTGGGGGGATTAGGGGCAATCAGCCCCAGCATTTT
NA	TRBV5-1	TRBD2	TRBJ2-3	CASSLPWGGGVTDTQYF	TGCGCCAGCAGCTTGCCCTGGGGCGGGGGGGTTACAGATACGCAGTATTTT
NA	TRBV18	NA	TRBJ1-3	CASSPGGTGNTIYF	TGTGCCAGCTCACCAGGGGGGACTGGAAACACCATATATTTT
NA	TRBV20-1	NA	TRBJ1-2	CSARDILGYTF	TGCAGTGCTAGAGATATCCTCGGCTACACCTTC
NA	TRBV6-5	NA	TRBJ1-3	CASTLGRLRGNTIYF	TGTGCCAGCACCTTGGGCAGGTTACGGGGAAACACCATATATTTT
NA	TRBV2	NA	TRBJ1-1	CASLRDLNTEAFF	TGTGCCAGTCTCCGGGATCTGAACACTGAAGCTTTCTTT
NA	TRBV18	TRBD1	TRBJ1-2	CASSPRNQGAGYTF	TGTGCCAGCTCGCCCCGAAACCAGGGGGCTGGCTACACCTTC
NA	TRBV24-1	TRBD1	TRBJ2-7	CATSDFGGTGTHEQYF	TGTGCCACCAGTGATTTTGGAGGGACAGGAACCCACGAGCAGTACTTC
NA	TRBV6-4	NA	TRBJ1-6	CASNKRFSNNSPLHF	TGTGCCAGCAATAAGAGATTCTCCAATAATTCACCCCTCCACTTT
NA	TRBV18	TRBD1	TRBJ2-1	CASSWGQEHYNEQFF	TGTGCCAGCTCGTGGGGACAGGAGCACTACAATGAGCAGTTCTTC
NA	TRBV6-5	TRBD1	TRBJ1-6	CASSFYRGADSPLHF	TGTGCCAGCAGTTTTTACAGGGGAGCCGATTCACCCCTCCACTTT
NA	TRBV30	TRBD1	TRBJ1-1	CATDRLNTEAFF	TGTGCTACGGACAGGCTGAACACTGAAGCTTTCTTT
NA	TRBV6-5	NA	TRBJ1-1	CASRRTQNTEAFF	TGTGCCAGCAGGCGGACACAGAACACTGAAGCTTTCTTT
NA	TRBV29-1	TRBD1	TRBJ1-4	CSVQQGSNEKLFF	TGCAGCGTCCAACAGGGGTCTAATGAAAAACTGTTTTTT
NA	TRBV7-9	TRBD2	TRBJ2-5	CASSLGVAGGQETQYF	TGTGCCAGCAGCTTAGGGGTAGCGGGGGGACAAGAGACCCAGTACTTC
NA	TRBV2	TRBD1	TRBJ1-4	CASRGTGGQKLFF	TGTGCCAGCAGGGGGACAGGGGGCCAAAAACTGTTTTTT
NA	TRBV9	NA	TRBJ1-6	CASSNFRGRSYNSPLHF	TGTGCCAGCTCCAATTTCAGGGGAAGATCCTATAATTCACCCCTCCACTTT
few	TRBV7-3	TRBD2	TRBJ2-2	CASSGTSATGELFF	TGTGCCAGCAGCGGGACTAGCGCCACCGGGGAGCTGTTTTTT
NA	TRBV12-3/TRBV12-4	TRBD1	TRBJ1-2	CASSSTGTSYTF	TGTGCCAGCTCTTCGACAGGGACGAGCTACACCTTC
few	TRBV12-3/TRBV12-4	TRBD1	TRBJ1-2	CASSRGTDYGYTF	TGTGCCAGCAGCCGGGGGACAGACTATGGCTACACCTTC
NA	TRBV7-3	NA	TRBJ1-1	CASSFGTYTEAFF	TGTGCCAGCAGCTTTGGGACATACACTGAAGCTTTCTTT
NA	TRBV7-2	TRBD1	TRBJ1-2	CASTFSTGTGVGYTF	TGTGCCAGCACCTTCTCTACCGGGACAGGGGTTGGCTACACCTTC
NA	TRBV19	NA	TRBJ2-7	CASSIDGGDTGEQYF	TGTGCCAGTAGTATAGATGGGGGGGACACCGGAGAGCAGTACTTC
few	TRBV12-3/TRBV12-4	NA	TRBJ2-3	CASSFLATDTQYF	TGTGCCAGCAGTTTCCTAGCCACAGATACGCAGTATTTT
once	TRBV3-1/TRBV3-2	TRBD1	TRBJ1-1	CASSAAGTGTTEAFF	TGTGCCAGCAGCGCCGCCGGGACAGGGACCACTGAAGCTTTCTTT
few	TRBV30	NA	TRBJ2-7	CAWSVHVKSSSYEQYF	TGTGCCTGGAGTGTACACGTAAAGTCAAGCTCCTACGAGCAGTACTTC
NA	TRBV3-1/TRBV3-2	NA	TRBJ2-2	CASRGLLAGNTGELFF	TGTGCCAGCAGGGGTCTGCTGGCAGGCAACACCGGGGAGCTGTTTTTT
NA	TRBV30	NA	TRBJ1-1	CAGRWRGNTEAFF	TGTGCCGGTAGGTGGAGGGGGAACACTGAAGCTTTCTTT
NA	TRBV4-1	TRBD1	TRBJ1-6	CASSQGVQGATGSPLHF	TGCGCCAGCAGCCAAGGGGTCCAGGGGGCTACCGGTTCACCCCTCCACTTT
NA	TRBV11-2	TRBD2	TRBJ2-7	CASSQGTSGAIYEQYF	TGTGCCAGCAGCCAGGGGACTAGCGGGGCCATCTACGAGCAGTACTTC